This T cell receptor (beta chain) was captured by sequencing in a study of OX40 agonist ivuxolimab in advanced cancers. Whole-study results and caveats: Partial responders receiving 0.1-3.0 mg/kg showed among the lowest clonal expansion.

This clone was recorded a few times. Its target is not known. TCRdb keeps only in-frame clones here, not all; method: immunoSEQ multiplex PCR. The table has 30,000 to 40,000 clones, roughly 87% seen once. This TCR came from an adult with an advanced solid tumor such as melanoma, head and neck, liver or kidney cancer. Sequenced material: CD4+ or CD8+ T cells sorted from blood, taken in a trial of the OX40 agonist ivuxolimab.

CDR3: CAIAVLRDATEAFF. The CDR3 nucleotides are TGTGCCATCGCGGTACTCAGGGATGCCACTGAAGCTTTCTTT. The chain couples TRBV15 to TRBJ1-1, with D possibly matching TRBD1 (5 bases). The germline V gene has CDR1 LNHNV and CDR2 YYDKDF (reference sequence). This CDR3 contains 14 residues. V lost 10 bases and J 4 bases, leaving 19 bases between the germline ends. The full variable domain, completed using reference TRBV15 and TRBJ1-1, is DAMVIQNPRYQVTQFGKPVTLSCSQTLNHNVMYWYQQKSSQAPKLLFHYYDKDFNNEADTPDNFQSRRPNTSFCFLDIRSPGLGDTAMYLCAIAVLRDATEAFFGQGTRLTVV.